Shown below are 12 T cell receptor beta chains from a single sample sequenced in a study of blood T cell repertoires in COVID-19. The repertoire was sequenced with immunoSEQ multiplex PCR; TCRdb's copy has only in-frame clones and lacks some. The sample lists 45,000 to 55,000 clones; 88% were seen once. Sequencing was done on a sample of peripheral blood. The receptors originated from a human donor in a cohort sampled during active COVID-19.

This clone was observed a single time. V is TRBV5-1 and J is TRBJ1-1, with a tentative D call TRBD1 (6 bases). Germline V gives CDR1 SGHRS, CDR2 YFSETQ. Trimming took off 3 bases at V and 3 bases at J, with 15 bases between the two ends. This CDR3 is 15 amino acids long. As DNA, the CDR3 is TGCGCCAGCAGCTCGGGGGGCGCCCCGGACACTGAAGCTTTCTTT. Its translation is CASSSGGAPDTEAFF.

The V and J genes are TRBV19 and TRBJ2-7; possibly TRBD1 for D (6 bases). V was trimmed by 8 bases and J by 0 bases, leaving 14 bases between them. This CDR3 has 14 amino acids. CDR1 LNHDA and CDR2 SQIVND come from the germline V gene (reference sequence). This CDR3 is CASFPRTDSYEQYF. DNA for the CDR3: TGTGCCAGTTTCCCGAGGACAGACTCCTACGAGCAGTACTTC.

CDR3 sequence: CASSYLVQGAYEQYF. The CDR3 nucleotides read TGTGCCAGCAGTTACCTGGTGCAGGGGGCCTACGAGCAGTACTTC. The chain couples TRBV6-6 to TRBJ2-7, with 7 nucleotides matching TRBD1. CDR1 is MNHNY and CDR2 is SVGAGI in the germline V gene (reference sequence). V was pared by 2 bases and J by 2 bases, with 6 bases of the junction left unmatched. This CDR3 is 15 amino acids long.

The chain has TRBV3-1 (or the pseudogene TRBV3-2) and TRBJ2-3; D may be TRBD2 (7 bases). The V gene's germline CDR1 is LGHDT and CDR2 YNNKEL (reference sequence). Trimming took off 7 bases at V and 6 bases at J, with 23 bases between the two ends. The CDR3 sequence is 16 residues long. The CDR3 bases are TGTGCCAGCACCTCTGGAGATGGGGGGGGCATGGATACGCAGTATTTT. Amino acid sequence: CASTSGDGGGMDTQYF.

The V and J genes are TRBV27 and TRBJ2-1; no clear D gene. The CDR3 spans 13 residues. Germline CDR1 and CDR2: MNHEY and SMNVEV (reference sequence). V was trimmed by 8 bases and J by 0 bases, leaving 8 bases between them. CDR3 DNA: TGTGCCAGCCGTGTTAGCTCCTACAATGAGCAGTTCTTC. Encoded protein: CASRVSSYNEQFF.

The rearrangement links TRBV9 to TRBJ2-6, with TRBD2 matching over 15 bases. The CDR3 contains 17 residues. J gave up 4 bases and V 3 bases, and 2 bases lay outside the gene matches. Germline V gene sequence: CDR1 SGDLS, CDR2 YYNGEE. The CDR3 nucleotides read TGTGCCAGCAGCGGGACTAGCGGGGGGGCCGGGGCCAACGTCCTGACTTTC. Protein: CASSGTSGGAGANVLTF.

This sequence joins TRBV18 and TRBJ1-6, with D perhaps matching TRBD1 (5 bases). In germline, CDR1 is KGHSH, CDR2 LQKENI. The ends were cut back, 6 bases at V and 5 bases at J, with 8 bases in the middle. The CDR3 extends over 13 amino acids. CDR3 nucleotides: TGTGCCAGCTCCAGGGAAGATAATTCACCCCTCCACTTT. This encodes CASSREDNSPLHF.

V and J are TRBV6-1 and TRBJ2-1; maybe TRBD2 (5 bases). From germline, CDR1 is MNHNS and CDR2 SASEGT. V lost 3 bases and J lost 4, with 10 bases in between. The CDR3 is made up of 14 amino acids. CDR3 coding DNA: TGTGCCAGCAGTGACAGCGGCCCATACAATGAGCAGTTCTTC. Its translation is CASSDSGPYNEQFF.

V is TRBV7-6 and J is TRBJ1-2; D is perhaps TRBD1 (6 bases). This CDR3 contains 16 residues. CDR1 and CDR2 from the germline V gene are SGHVS and FNYEAQ. Between the trimmed V and J ends, which lost 5 bases and 0 bases, there was a span of 16 bases. The CDR3 reads CASSPGPGTPNYGYTF. The CDR3 nucleotides read TGTGCCAGCAGCCCGGGACCCGGGACACCTAACTATGGCTACACCTTC.

This chain joins TRBV7-3 and TRBJ2-7; possibly TRBD2 for D (6 bases). Per the germline V gene, CDR1 is SGHTA and CDR2 is FQGTGA. V shed 4 bases and J shed 3 bases, with 22 bases lying between them. There are 17 residues in the CDR3. The CDR3 sequence: CASSSTLGSGRIYEQYF. CDR3 coding DNA: TGTGCCAGCAGCTCCACGCTCGGGAGCGGGCGAATCTACGAGCAGTACTTC.

The chain couples TRBV27 to TRBJ2-1; a weak D match, TRBD2 (5 bases). The germline V gene encodes CDR1 MNHEY and CDR2 SMNVEV (reference sequence). The CDR3 runs 14 residues. V was pared by 6 bases and J by 3 bases, with 12 bases between. The CDR3 coding sequence is TGTGCCAGCAGCCCTTACCGGGGCTACAATGAGCAGTTCTTC. Translation: CASSPYRGYNEQFF.

V is TRBV11-1 and J is TRBJ2-3; weak D call: TRBD1 (5 bases). The CDR3 spans 15 residues. V was trimmed by 5 bases and J by 2 bases, leaving 14 bases between them. Germline V CDR1 and CDR2: SGHAT, FQDESV (reference sequence). As DNA, the CDR3 is TGTGCCAGCAGCCCCCCCCAGGGAAACACAGATACGCAGTATTTT. Amino acid sequence: CASSPPQGNTDTQYF.